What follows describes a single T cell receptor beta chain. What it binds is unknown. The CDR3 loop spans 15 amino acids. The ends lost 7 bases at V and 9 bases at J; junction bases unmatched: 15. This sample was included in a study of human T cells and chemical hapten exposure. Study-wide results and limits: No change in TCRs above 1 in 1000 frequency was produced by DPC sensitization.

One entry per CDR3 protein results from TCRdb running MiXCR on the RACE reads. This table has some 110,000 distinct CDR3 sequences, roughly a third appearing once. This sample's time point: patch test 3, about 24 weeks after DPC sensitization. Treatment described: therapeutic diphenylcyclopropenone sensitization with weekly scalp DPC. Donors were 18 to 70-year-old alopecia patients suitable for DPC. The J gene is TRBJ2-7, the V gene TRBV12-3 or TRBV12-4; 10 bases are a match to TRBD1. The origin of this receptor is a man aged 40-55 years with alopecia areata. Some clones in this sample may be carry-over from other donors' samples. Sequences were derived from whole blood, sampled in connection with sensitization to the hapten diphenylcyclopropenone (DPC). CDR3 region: CASTRPGQGRLRQYF. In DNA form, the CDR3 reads TGTGCCAGCACCAGACCGGGACAGGGGAGGCTAAGGCAGTACTTC.